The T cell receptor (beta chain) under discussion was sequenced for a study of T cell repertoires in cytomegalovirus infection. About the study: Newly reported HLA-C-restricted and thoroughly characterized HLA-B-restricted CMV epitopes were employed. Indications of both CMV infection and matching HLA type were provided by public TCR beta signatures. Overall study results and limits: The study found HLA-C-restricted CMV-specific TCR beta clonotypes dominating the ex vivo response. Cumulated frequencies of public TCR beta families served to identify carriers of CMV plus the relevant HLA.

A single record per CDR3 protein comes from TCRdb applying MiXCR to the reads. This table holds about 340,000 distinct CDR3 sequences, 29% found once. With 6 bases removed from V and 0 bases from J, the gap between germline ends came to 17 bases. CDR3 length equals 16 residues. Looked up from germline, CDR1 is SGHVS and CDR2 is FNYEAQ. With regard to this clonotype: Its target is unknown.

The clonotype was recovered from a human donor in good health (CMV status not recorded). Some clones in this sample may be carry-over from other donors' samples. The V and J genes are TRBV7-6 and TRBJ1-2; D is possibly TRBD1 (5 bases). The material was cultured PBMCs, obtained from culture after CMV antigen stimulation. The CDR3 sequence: CASRRRDRRANYGYTF. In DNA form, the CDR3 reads TGTGCCAGCAGGCGGAGGGACCGTAGAGCTAACTATGGCTACACCTTC.